The T cell receptor beta chain under discussion was sequenced for a study of T cells in Graves' hyperthyroidism and ophthalmopathy. This clonotype was counted ten times or more. It was RNA transcripts that yielded the amplified TCR beta CDR3 regions. First-round RT-PCR of the TCR CDR3 relied on the HTBI primer set. TCRdb ran MiXCR on the multiplex PCR reads and lists one entry per CDR3 protein. The table includes 600,000 to 750,000 distinct CDR3 sequences, roughly 17% detected once. Germline values: CDR1 DFQATT, CDR2 SNEGSKA (reference sequence). The CDR3 length is 14 residues. V lost 3 bases and J 0 bases, leaving 8 bases between the germline ends. Any patient presenting with uncontrolled infection, other autoimmune disease, pregnancy or lactation was left out.

The sample consisted of blood. The chain joins TRBV20-1 to TRBJ1-4; the D gene is possibly TRBD1 (5 bases). The clonotype originates from a man aged 50 to 59 with Graves' hyperthyroidism. The CDR3, as DNA: TGCAGTGCTAGTGCCAGGGCAACTAATGAAAAACTGTTTTTT. Its protein is CSASARATNEKLFF.